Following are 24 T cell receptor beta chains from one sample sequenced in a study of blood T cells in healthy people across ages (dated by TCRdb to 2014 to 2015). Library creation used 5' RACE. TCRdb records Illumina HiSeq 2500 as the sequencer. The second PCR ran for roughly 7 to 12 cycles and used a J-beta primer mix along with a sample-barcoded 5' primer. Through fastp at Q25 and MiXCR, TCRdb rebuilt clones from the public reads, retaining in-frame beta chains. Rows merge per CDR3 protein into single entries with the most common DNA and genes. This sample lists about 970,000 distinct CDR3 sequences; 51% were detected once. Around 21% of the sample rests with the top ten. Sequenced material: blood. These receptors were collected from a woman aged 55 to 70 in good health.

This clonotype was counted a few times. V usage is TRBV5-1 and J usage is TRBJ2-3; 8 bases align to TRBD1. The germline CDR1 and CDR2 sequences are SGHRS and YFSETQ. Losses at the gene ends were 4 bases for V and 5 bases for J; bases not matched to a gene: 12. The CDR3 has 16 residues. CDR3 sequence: CASSLNRGSIQDTQYF. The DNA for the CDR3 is TGCGCCAGCAGCCTGAACAGGGGGTCGATTCAAGATACGCAGTATTTT.

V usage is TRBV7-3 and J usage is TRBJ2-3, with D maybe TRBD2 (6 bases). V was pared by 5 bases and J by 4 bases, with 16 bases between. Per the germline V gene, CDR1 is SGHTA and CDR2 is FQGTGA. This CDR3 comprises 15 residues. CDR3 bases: TGTGCCAGCAGCCCCTACGGGAGCCCCCCAGATACGCAGTATTTT. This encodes CASSPYGSPPDTQYF. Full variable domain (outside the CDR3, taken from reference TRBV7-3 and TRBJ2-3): GAGVSQTPSNKVTEKGKYVELRCDPISGHTALYWYRQSLGQGPEFLIYFQGTGAADDSGLPNDRFFAVRPEGSVSTLKIQRTERGDSAVYLCASSPYGSPPDTQYFGPGTRLTVL.

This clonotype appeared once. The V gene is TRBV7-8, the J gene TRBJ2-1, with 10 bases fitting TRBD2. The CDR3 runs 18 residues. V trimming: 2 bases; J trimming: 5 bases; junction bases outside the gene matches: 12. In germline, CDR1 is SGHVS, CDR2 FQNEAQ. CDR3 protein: CASSLLVWTSGVHNEQFF. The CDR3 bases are TGTGCCAGCAGCTTATTGGTCTGGACTAGCGGAGTTCACAATGAGCAGTTCTTC. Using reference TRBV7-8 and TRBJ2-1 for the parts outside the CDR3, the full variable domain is GAGVSQSPRYKVAKRGQDVALRCDPISGHVSLFWYQQALGQGPEFLTYFQNEAQLDKSGLPSDRFFAERPEGSVSTLKIQRTQQEDSAVYLCASSLLVWTSGVHNEQFFGPGTRLTVL.

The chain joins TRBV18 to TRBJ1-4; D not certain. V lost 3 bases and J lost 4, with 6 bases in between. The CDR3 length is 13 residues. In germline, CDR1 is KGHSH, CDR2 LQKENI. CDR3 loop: CASSPQSNEKLFF. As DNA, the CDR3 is TGTGCCAGCTCACCGCAGAGTAATGAAAAACTGTTTTTT.

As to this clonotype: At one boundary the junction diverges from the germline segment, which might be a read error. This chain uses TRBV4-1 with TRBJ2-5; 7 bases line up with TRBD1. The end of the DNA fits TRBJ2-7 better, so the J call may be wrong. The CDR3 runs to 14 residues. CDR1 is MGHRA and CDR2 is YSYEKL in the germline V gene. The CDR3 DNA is TGCGCCCGCAGCCGAGAGACAGGGATCTACGAGCAGTACTTC. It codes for CARSRETGIYEQYF.

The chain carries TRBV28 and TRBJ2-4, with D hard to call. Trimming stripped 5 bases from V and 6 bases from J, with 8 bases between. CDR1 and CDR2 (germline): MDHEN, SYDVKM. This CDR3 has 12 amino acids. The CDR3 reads CASSPRRNIQYF. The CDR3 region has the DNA TGTGCCAGCAGTCCGCGGCGAAACATTCAGTACTTC.

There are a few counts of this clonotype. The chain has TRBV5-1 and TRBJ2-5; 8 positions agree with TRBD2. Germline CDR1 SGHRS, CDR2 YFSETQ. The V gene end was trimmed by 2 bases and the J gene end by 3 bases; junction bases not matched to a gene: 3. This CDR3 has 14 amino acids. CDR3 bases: TGCGCCAGCAGCTTCACAGCGGGAGAAGAGACCCAGTACTTC. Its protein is CASSFTAGEETQYF.

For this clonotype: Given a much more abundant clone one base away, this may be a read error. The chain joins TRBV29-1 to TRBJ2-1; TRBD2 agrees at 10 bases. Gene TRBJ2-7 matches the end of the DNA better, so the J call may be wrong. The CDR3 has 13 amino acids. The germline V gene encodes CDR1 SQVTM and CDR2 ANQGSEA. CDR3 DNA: TGCAGCGTGGGGACTAGCGTTTACAATGAGCAGTACTTC. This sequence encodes CSVGTSVYNEQYF.

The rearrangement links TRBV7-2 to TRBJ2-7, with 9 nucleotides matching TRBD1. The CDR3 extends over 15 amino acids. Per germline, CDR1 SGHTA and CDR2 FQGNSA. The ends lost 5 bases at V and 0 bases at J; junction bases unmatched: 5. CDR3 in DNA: TGTGCCAGCAGCCCTCGGGACAGGGCCTCCTACGAGCAGTACTTC. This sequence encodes CASSPRDRASYEQYF.

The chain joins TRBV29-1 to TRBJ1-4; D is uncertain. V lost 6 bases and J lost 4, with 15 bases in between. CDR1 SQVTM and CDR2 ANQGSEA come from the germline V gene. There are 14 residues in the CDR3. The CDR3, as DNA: TGCAGCGTGAGAGACGGAGCCGGTAATGAAAAACTGTTTTTT. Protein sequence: CSVRDGAGNEKLFF.

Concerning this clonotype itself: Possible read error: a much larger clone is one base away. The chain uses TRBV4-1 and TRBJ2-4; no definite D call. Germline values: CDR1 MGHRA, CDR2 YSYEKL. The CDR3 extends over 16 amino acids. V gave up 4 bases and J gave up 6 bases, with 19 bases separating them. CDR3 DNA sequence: TGCGCCAGCAGCCCCTCTTTTTACCGACGAGGAAACATTCAGTACTTC. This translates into CASSPSFYRRGNIQYF.

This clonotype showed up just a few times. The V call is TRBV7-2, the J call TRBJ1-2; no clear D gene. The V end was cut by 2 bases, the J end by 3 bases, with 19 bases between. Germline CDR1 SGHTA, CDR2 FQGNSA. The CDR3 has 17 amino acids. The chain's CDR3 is CASSLLPPITGDYGYTF. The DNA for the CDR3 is TGTGCCAGCAGCTTATTACCCCCGATCACGGGCGACTATGGCTACACCTTC. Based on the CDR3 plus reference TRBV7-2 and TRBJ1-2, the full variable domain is GAGVSQSPSNKVTEKGKDVELRCDPISGHTALYWYRQSLGQGLEFLIYFQGNSAPDKSGLPSDRFSAERTGGSVSTLTIQRTQQEDSAVYLCASSLLPPITGDYGYTFGSGTRLTVV.

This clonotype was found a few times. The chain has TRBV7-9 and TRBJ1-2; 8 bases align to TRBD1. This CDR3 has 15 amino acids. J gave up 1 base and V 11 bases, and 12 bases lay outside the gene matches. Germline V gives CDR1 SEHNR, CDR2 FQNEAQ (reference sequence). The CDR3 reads CASSVGQGLNYGYTF. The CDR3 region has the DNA TGTGCCTCTAGCGTCGGACAGGGACTTAACTATGGCTACACCTTC.

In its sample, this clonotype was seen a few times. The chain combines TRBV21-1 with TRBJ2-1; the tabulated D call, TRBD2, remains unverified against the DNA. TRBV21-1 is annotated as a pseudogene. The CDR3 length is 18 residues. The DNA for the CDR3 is TGTGCCAGCAGCAAACTAGTGAGGGAGGGGAGCTCCTACAATGAGCAGTTCTTC. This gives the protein CASSKLVREGSSYNEQFF.

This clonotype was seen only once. The CDR3 DNA reads TGTGCCAGCAGCCGTTCGGGGCTAGCGGATTACGAGCAGTACTTC. Amino acids: CASSRSGLADYEQYF. The chain recombines TRBV3-1 with TRBJ2-5; 7 bases fit TRBD2. Matching the DNA end better, TRBJ2-7 makes the J call doubtful. The CDR3 length is 15 residues. Germline lookup yields CDR1 LGHDT and CDR2 YNNKEL (reference sequence).

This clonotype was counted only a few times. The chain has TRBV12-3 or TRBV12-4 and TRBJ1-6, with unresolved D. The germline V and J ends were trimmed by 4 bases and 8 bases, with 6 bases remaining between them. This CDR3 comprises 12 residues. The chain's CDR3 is CASSWADSPLHF. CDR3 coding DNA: TGTGCCAGCAGTTGGGCCGATTCACCCCTCCACTTT.

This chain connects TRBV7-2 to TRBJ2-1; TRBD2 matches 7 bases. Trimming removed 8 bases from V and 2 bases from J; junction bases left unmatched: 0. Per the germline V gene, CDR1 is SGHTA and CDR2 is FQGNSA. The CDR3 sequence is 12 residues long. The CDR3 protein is CASLAAYNEQFF. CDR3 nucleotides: TGTGCCAGCCTAGCGGCCTACAATGAGCAGTTCTTC.

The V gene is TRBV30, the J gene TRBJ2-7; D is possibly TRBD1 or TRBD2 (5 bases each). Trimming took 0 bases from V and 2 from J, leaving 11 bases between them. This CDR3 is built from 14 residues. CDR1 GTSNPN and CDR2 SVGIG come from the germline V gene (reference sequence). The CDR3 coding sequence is TGTGCCTGGAGTGTAGGGACCGGGCCCTACGAGCAGTACTTC. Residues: CAWSVGTGPYEQYF. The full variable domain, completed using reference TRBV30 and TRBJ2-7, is SQTIHQWPATLVQPVGSPLSLECTVEGTSNPNLYWYRQAAGRGLQLLFYSVGIGQISSEVPQNLSASRPQDRQFILSSKKLLLSDSGFYLCAWSVGTGPYEQYFGPGTRLTVT.

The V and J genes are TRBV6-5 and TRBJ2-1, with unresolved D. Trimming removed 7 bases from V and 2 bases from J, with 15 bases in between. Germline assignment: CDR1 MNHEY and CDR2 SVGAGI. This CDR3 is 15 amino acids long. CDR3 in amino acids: CASNLRPTAYNEQFF. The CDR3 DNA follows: TGTGCCAGCAACTTACGCCCCACTGCCTACAATGAGCAGTTCTTC.

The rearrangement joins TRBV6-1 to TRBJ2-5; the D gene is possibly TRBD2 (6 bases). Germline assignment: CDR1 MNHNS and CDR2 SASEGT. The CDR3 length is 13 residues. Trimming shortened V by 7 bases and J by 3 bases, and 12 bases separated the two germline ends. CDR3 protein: CASNFGGEETQYF. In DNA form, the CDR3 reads TGTGCCAGCAATTTCGGAGGGGAAGAGACCCAGTACTTC.

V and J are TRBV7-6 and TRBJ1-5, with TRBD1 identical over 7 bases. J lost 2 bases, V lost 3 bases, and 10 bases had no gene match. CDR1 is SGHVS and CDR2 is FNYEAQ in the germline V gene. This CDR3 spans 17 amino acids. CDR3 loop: CASSFDREDEGNQPQHF. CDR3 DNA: TGTGCCAGCAGCTTCGACAGGGAGGACGAGGGCAATCAGCCCCAGCATTTT.

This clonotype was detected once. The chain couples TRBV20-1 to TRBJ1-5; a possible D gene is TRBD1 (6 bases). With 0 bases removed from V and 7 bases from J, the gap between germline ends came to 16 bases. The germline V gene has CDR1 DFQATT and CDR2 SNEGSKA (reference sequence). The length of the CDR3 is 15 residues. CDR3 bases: TGCAGTGCTAGAGATTATTGGGGGGCTCGGCAGCCCCAGCATTTT. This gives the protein CSARDYWGARQPQHF.

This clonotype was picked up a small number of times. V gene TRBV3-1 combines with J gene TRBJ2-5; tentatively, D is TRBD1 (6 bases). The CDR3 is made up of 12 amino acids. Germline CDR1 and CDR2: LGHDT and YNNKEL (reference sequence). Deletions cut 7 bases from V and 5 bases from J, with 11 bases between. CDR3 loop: CASMDQGETQYF. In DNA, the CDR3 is TGTGCCAGCATGGACCAGGGGGAGACCCAGTACTTC.

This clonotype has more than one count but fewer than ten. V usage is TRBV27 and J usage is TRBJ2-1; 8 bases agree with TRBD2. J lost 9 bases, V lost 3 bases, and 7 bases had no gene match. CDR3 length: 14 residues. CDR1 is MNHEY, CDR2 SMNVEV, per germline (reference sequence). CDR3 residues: CASSFSGKASEQFF. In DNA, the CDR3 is TGTGCCAGCAGTTTTAGCGGGAAGGCGAGTGAGCAGTTCTTC.